This T cell receptor beta chain was obtained from a study of cytomegalovirus exposure and HLA in healthy donors. Whole-study results and caveats: Roughly uniform depth of sequencing across donors was assumed in presence/absence analyses.

Primers included in the PCR were 60 Vbeta and 13 Jbeta primers. TCRdb's copy holds only in-frame clones and misses some; the assay was immunoSEQ multiplex PCR. The data show more than 150,000 clones, with about 90% seen just once and about 0.23% held by the top ten. Concerning this clone itself: Antigen: not known.

The CDR3 covers 15 residues. The V and J ends lost 6 bases and 5 bases, in that order; junction bases with no gene match: 10. Germline CDR1 reads MNHNY; CDR2 reads SVGAGI (reference sequence). The gene calls are TRBV6-6 and TRBJ2-1; 7 nucleotides match TRBD1. This TCR derives from a girl less than two years old in good health and CMV-seronegative. The sequencing sample was made of PBMCs. In DNA, the CDR3 is TGTGCCAGCAGAGACAGGGTTTTCAACCACAATGAGCAGTTCTTC. Translating gives CASRDRVFNHNEQFF.